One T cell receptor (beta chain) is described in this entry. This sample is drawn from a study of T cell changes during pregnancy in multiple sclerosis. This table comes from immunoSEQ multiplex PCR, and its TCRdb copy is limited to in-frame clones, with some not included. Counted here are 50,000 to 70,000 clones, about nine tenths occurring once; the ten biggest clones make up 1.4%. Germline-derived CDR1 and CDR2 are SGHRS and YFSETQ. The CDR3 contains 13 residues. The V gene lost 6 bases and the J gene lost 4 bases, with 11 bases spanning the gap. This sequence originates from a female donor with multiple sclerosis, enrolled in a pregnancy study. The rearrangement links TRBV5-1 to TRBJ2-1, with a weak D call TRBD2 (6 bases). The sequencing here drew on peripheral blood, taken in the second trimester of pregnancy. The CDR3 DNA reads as TGCGCCAGCACGGGGGTTGCGTACAATGAGCAGTTCTTC. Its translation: CASTGVAYNEQFF.